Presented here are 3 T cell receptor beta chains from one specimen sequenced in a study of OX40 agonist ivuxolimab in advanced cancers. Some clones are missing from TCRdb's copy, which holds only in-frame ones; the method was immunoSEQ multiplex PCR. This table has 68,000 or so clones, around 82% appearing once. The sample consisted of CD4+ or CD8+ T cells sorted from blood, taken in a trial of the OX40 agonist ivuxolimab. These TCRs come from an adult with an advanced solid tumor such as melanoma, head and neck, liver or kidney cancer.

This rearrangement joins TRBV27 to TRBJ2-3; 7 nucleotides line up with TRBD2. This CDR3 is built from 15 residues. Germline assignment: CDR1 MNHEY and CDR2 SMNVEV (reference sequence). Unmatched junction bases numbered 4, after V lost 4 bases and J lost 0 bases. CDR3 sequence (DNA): TGTGCCAGCAGTTGGGCTAGCGGAAGCACAGATACGCAGTATTTT. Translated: CASSWASGSTDTQYF.

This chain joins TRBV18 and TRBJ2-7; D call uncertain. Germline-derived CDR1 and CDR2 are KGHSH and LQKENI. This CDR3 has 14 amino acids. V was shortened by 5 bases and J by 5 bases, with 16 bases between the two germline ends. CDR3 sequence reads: CASSFSGVGNEQYF. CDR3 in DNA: TGTGCCAGCTCATTCAGTGGGGTGGGAAACGAGCAGTACTTC.

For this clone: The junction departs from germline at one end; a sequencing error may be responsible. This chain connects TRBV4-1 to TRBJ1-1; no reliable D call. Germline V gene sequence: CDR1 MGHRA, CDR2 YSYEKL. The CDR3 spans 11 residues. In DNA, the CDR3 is TGTGCCAGCAGCCAAGCCCACGCGGCTTTCTTT. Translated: CASSQAHAAFF.